A single sample gave rise to the 3 T cell receptor beta chains below, sequenced in a study of CD8 T cells in ankylosing spondylitis. TCRdb passed the 5' RACE reads through MiXCR, listing each CDR3 protein once. Of fewer than 500,000 distinct CDR3 sequences listed, 26% are singletons. No antigen has been assigned to these receptors. Notes on the study in general: Characteristic, it appeared, of ankylosing spondylitis blood was a TCR beta motif of seven or eight highly homologous variants.

The specimen was blood, either unsorted or a sorted T cell fraction (not recorded which). The receptors shown here come from a male donor with ankylosing spondylitis.

This clonotype was seen more than once but under ten times. The rearrangement joins TRBV4-2 to TRBJ1-5, with no clear D. CDR1 is LGHNA and CDR2 is YNFKEQ in the germline V gene. The CDR3 is 14 residues long. V was shortened by 4 bases and J by 4 bases, with 11 bases between the two germline ends. Written as DNA, the CDR3 is TGTGCCAGCAGCCCACTCGGGCGAAATCAGCCCCAGCATTTT. This gives the protein CASSPLGRNQPQHF.

This chain connects TRBV7-2 to TRBJ2-7; D ambiguous. Germline V gene sequence: CDR1 SGHTA, CDR2 FQGNSA. V was shortened by 1 base and J by 3 bases, with 7 bases between the two germline ends. The CDR3 has 13 amino acids. CDR3 residues: CASSLEDLYEQYV. The CDR3 DNA is TGTGCCAGCAGCTTAGAAGACCTCTACGAGCAGTACGTC.

This clonotype has ten or more counts. This sequence joins TRBV12-3 or TRBV12-4 and TRBJ1-2; D unclear. V lost 5 bases to trimming and J lost 2 bases, with 9 bases between them. The CDR3 runs 13 residues. The CDR3 DNA follows: TGTGCCAGCAGTCCCACTGAAAACTATGGCTACACCTTC. Amino acid sequence: CASSPTENYGYTF.